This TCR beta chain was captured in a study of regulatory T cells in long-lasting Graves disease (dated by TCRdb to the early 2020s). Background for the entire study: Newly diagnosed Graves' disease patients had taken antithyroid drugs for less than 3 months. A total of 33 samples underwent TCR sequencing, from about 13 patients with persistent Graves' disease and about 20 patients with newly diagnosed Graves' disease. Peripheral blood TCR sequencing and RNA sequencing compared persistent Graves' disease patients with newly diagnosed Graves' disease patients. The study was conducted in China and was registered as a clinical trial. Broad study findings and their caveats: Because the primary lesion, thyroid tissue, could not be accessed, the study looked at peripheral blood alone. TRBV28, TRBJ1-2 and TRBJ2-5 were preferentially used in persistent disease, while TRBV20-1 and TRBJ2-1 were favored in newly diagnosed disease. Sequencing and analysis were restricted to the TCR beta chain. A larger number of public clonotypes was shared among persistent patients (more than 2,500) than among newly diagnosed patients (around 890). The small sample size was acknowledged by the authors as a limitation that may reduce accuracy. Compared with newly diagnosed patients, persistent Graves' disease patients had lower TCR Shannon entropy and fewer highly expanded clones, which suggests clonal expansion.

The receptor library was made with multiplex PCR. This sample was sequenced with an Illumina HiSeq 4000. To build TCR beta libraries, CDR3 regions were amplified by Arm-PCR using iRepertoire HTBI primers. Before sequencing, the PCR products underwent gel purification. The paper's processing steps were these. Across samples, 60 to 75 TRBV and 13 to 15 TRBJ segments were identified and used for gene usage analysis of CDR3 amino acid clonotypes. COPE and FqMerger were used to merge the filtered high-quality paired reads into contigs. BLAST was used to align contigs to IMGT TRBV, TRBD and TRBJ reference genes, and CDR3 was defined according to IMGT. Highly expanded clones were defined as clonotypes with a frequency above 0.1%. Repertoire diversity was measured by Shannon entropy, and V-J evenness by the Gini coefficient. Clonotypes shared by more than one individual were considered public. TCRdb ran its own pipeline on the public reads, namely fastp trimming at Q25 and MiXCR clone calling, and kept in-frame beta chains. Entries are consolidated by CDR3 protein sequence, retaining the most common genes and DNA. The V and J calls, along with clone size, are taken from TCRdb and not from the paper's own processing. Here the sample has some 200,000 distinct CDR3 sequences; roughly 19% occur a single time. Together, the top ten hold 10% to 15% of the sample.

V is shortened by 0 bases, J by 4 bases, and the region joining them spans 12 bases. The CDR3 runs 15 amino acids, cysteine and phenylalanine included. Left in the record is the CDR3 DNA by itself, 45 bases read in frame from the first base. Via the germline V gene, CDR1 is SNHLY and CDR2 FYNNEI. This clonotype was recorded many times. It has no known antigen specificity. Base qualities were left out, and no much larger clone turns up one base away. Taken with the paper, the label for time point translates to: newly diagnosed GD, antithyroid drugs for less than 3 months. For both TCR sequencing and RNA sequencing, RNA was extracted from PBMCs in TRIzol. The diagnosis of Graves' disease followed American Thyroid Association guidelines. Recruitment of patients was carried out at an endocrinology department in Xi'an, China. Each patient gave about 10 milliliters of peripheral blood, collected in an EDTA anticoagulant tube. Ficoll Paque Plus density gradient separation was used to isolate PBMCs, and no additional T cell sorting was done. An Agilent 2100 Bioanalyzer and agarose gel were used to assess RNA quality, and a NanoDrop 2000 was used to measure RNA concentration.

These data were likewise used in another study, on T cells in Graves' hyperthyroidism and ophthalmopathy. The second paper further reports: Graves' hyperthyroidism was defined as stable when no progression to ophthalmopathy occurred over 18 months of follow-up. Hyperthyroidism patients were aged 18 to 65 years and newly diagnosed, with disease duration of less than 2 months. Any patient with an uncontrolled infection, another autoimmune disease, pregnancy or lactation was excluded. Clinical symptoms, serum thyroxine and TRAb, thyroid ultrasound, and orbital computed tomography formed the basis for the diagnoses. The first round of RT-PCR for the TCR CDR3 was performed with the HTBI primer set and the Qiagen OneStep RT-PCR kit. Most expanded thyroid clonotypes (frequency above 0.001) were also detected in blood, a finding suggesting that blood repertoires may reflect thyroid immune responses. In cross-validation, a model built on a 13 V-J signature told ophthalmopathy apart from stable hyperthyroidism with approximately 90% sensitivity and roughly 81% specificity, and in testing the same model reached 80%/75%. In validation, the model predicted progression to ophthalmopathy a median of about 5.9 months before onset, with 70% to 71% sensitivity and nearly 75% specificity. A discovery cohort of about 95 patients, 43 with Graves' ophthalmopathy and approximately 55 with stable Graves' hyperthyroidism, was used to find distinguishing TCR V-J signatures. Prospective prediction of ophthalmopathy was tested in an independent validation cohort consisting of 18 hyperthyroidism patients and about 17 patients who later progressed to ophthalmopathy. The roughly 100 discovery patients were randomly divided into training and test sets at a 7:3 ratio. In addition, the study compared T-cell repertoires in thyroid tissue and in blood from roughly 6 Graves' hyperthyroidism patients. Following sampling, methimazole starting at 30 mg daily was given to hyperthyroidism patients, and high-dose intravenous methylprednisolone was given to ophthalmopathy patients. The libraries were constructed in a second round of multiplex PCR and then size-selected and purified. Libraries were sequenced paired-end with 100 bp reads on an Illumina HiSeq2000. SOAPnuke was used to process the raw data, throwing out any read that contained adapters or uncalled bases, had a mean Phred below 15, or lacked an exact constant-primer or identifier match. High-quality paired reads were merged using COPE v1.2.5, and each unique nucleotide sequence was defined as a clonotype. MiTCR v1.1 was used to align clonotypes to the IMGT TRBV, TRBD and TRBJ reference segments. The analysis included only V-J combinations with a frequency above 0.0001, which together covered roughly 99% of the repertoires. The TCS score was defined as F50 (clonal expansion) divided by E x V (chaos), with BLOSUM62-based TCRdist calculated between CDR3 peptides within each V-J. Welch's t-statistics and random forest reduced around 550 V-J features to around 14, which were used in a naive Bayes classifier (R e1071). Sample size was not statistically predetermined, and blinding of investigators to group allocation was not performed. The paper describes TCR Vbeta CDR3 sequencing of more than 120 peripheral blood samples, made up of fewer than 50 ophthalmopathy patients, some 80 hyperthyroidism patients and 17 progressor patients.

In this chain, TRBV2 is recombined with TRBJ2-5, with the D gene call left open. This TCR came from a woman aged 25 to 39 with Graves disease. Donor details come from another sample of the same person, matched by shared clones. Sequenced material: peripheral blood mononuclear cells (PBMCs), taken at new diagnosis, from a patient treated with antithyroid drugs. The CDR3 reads CASSEALGVGETQYF. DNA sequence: TGTGCCAGCAGTGAAGCGCTCGGAGTTGGAGAGACCCAGTACTTC.